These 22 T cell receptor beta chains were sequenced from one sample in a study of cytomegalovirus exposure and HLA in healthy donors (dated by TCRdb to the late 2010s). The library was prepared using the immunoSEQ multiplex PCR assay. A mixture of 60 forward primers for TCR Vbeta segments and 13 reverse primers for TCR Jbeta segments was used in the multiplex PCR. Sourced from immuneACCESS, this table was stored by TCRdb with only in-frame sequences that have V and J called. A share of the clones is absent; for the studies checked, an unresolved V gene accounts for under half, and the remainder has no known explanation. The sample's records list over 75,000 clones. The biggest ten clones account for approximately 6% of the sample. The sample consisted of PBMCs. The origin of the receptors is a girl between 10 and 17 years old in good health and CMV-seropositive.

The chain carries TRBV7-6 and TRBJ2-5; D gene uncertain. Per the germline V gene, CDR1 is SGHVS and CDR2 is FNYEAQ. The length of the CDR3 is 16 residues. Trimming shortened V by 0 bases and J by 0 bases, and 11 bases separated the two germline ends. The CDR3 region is CASSLAEGRYQETQYF. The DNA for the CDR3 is TGTGCCAGCAGCTTAGCGGAAGGCAGGTACCAAGAGACCCAGTACTTC.

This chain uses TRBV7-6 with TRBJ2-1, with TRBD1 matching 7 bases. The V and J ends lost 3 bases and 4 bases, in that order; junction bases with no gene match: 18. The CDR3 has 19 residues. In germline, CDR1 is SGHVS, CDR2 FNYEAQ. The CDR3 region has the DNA TGTGCCAGCAGCTTCCTCTCGGCCCCATCGGGACAGTTATACAATGAGCAGTTCTTC. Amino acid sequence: CASSFLSAPSGQLYNEQFF.

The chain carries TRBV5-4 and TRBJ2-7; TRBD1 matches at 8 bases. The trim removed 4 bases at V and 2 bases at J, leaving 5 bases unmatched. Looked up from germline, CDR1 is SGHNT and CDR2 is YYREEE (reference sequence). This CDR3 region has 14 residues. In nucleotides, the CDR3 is TGTGCCAGCAGCCCGCGGGACAGGCCCTACGAGCAGTACTTC. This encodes CASSPRDRPYEQYF.

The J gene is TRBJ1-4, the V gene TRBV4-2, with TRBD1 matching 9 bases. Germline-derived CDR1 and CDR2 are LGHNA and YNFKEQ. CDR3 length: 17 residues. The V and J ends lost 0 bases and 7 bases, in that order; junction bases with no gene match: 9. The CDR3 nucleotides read TGTGCCAGCAGCCAAGATCGTTCCGGGACAGGGAGTGAAAAACTGTTTTTT. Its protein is CASSQDRSGTGSEKLFF.

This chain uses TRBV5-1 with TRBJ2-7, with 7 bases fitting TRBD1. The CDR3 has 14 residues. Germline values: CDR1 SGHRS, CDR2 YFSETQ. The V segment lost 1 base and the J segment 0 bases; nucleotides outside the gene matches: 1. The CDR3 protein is CASSLTGASYEQYF. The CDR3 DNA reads TGCGCCAGCAGCTTGACAGGGGCCTCCTACGAGCAGTACTTC.

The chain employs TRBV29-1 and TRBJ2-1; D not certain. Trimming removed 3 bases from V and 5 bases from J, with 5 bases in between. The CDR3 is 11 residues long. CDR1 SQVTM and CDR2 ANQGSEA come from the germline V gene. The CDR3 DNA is TGCAGCGTTGAGTCCGACAATGAGCAGTTCTTC. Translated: CSVESDNEQFF.

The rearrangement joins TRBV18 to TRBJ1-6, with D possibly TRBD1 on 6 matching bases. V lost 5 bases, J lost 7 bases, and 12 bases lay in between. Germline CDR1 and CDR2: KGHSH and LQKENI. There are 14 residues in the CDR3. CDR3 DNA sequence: TGTGCCAGCTCAAGGGGGAAAGCAAATTCACCCCTCCACTTT. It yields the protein CASSRGKANSPLHF.

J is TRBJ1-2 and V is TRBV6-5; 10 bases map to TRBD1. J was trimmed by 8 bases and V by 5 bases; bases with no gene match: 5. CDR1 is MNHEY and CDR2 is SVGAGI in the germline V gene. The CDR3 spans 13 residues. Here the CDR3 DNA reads TGTGCCAGCAGTATCGGGACAGGGGAAGGCTACACCTTC. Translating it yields CASSIGTGEGYTF.

CDR3 protein: CASSLDGQGAYGTEAFF. For the CDR3, the DNA is TGTGCCAGCAGCTTAGACGGACAGGGGGCTTACGGCACTGAAGCTTTCTTT. V gene TRBV7-9 combines with J gene TRBJ1-1, with 11 bases that match TRBD1. With V trimmed by 1 base and J by 4 bases, 8 bases remained unmatched. In germline, CDR1 is SEHNR, CDR2 FQNEAQ (reference sequence). The CDR3 is 17 residues long.

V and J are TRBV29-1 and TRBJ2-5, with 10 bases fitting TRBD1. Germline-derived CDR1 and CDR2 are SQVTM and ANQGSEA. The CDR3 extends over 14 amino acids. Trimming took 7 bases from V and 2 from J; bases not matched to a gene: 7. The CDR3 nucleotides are TGCAGCGCCAGGGACAGGGGTGGTCAAGAGACCCAGTACTTC. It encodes CSARDRGGQETQYF.

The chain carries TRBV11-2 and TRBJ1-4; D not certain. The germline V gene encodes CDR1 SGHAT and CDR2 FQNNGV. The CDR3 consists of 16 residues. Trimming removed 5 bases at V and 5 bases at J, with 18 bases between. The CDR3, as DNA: TGTGCCAGCAGCGCCCCCTCCCTGGCGGGGAATGAAAAACTGTTTTTT. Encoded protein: CASSAPSLAGNEKLFF.

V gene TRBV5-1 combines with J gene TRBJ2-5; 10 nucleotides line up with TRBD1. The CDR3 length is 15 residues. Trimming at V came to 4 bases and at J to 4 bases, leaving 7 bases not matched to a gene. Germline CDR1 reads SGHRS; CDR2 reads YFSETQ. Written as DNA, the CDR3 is TGCGCCAGCAGCGGCCGGGACAGGGGCGGAGAGACCCAGTACTTC. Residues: CASSGRDRGGETQYF.

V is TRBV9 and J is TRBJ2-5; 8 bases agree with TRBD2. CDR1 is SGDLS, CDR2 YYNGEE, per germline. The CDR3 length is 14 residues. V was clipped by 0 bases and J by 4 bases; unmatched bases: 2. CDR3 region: CASSVGGGPETQYF. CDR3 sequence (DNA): TGTGCCAGCAGCGTAGGCGGGGGGCCAGAGACCCAGTACTTC. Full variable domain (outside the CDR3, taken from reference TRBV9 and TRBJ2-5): DSGVTQTPKHLITATGQRVTLRCSPRSGDLSVYWYQQSLDQGLQFLIQYYNGEERAKGNILERFSAQQFPDLHSELNLSSLELGDSALYFCASSVGGGPETQYFGPGTRLLVL.

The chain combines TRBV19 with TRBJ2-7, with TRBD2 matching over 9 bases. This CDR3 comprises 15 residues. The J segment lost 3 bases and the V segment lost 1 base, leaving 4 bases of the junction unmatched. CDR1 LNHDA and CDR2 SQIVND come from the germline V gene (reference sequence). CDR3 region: CASSIVASGIYEQYF. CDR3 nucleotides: TGTGCCAGTAGTATAGTGGCTAGCGGGATCTACGAGCAGTACTTC.

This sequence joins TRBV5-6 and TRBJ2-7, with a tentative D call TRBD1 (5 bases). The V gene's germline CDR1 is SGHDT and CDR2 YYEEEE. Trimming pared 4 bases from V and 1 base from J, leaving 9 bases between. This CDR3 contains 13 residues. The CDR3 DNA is TGTGCCAGCAGCAGGCGACAGTCCTACGAGCAGTACGTC. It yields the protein CASSRRQSYEQYV.

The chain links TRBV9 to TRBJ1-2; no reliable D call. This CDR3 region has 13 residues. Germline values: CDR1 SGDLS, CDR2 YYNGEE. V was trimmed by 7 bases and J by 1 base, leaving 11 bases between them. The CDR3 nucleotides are TGTGCCAGCGCCCAGTCCCTTAACTATGGCTACACCTTC. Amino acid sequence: CASAQSLNYGYTF.

CDR3 loop: CASGTRDIYTEAFF. CDR3 DNA sequence: TGTGCCAGCGGGACTAGGGACATCTACACTGAAGCTTTCTTT. The rearrangement links TRBV7-9 to TRBJ1-1; possibly TRBD1 for D (6 bases). This CDR3 has 14 amino acids. CDR1 and CDR2 from the germline V gene are SEHNR and FQNEAQ (reference sequence). V lost 8 bases and J lost 3, with 16 bases in between.

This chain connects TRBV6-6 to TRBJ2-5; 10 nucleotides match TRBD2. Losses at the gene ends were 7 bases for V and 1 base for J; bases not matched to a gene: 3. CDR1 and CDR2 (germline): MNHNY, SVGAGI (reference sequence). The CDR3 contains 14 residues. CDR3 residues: CASTLAGAQETQYF. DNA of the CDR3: TGTGCCAGCACCCTAGCGGGGGCCCAAGAGACCCAGTACTTC.

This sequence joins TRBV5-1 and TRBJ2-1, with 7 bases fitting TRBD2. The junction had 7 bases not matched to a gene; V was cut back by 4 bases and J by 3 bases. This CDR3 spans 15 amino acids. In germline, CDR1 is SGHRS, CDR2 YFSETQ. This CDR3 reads CASSAPGTIYNEQFF. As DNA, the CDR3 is TGCGCCAGCAGCGCCCCCGGGACTATCTACAATGAGCAGTTCTTC.

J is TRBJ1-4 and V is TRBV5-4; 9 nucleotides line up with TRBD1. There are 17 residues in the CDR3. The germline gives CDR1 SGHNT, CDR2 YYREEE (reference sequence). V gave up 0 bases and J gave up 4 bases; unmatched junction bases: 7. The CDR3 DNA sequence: TGTGCCAGCAGCTTGGACATATCGGGACAGGGTAATGAAAAACTGTTTTTT. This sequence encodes CASSLDISGQGNEKLFF.

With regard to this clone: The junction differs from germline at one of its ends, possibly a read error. The DNA for the CDR3 is TGCAGTGGGGCCCAACAAGAGAACCAGTACTTC. This codes for CSGAQQENQYF. The chain joins TRBV20-1 to TRBJ2-5; D remains ambiguous. Looked up from germline, CDR1 is DFQATT and CDR2 is SNEGSKA (reference sequence). This CDR3 contains 11 residues.

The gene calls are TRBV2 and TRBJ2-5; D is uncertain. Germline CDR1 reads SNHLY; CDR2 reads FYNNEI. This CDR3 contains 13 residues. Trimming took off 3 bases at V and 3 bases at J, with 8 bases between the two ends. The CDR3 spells CASSERLKETQYF. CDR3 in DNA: TGTGCCAGCAGTGAGCGGTTAAAAGAGACCCAGTACTTC.